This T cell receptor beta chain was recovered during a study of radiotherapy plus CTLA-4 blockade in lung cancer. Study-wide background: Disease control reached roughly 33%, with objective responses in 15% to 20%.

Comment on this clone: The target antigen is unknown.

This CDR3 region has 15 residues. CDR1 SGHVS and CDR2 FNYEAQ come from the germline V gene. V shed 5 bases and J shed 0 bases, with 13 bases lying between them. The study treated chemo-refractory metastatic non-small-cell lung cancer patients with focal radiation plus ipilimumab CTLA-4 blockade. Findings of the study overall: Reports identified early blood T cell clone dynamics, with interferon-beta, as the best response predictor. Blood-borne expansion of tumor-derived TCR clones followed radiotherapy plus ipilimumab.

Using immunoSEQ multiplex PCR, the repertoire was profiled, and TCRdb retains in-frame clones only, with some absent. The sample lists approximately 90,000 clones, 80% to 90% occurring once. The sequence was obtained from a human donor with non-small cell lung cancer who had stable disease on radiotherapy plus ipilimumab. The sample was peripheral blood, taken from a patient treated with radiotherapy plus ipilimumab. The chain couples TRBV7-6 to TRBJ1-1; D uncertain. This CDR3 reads CASSVIPGLNTEAFF. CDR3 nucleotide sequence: TGTGCCAGCAGCGTAATTCCAGGATTGAACACTGAAGCTTTCTTT.